This T cell receptor beta chain was sequenced in a study of CDR3 diversity in severe acne. One entry per CDR3 protein results from TCRdb running MiXCR on the PCR reads. The sample yields about 90,000 distinct CDR3 sequences, around 47% seen once. There are many counts of this clonotype. V was clipped by 0 bases and J by 0 bases, with 12 bases between them. This CDR3 contains 16 residues. Germline V CDR1 and CDR2: DFQATT, SNEGSKA (reference sequence). This receptor was identified in a male donor with severe acne vulgaris. The sample consisted of blood. The chain has TRBV20-1 and TRBJ1-5, with D perhaps TRBD1 (5 bases). CDR3 coding DNA: TGCAGTGCTAGAGAACCAGGGCGATATAGCAATCAGCCCCAGCATTTT. Protein sequence: CSAREPGRYSNQPQHF.